Listed below are T cell receptor beta chains from one sample, sequenced in a study of blood T cell repertoires in COVID-19. TCRdb's table, derived via immunoSEQ multiplex PCR, lists solely in-frame clones and lacks some. The table has around 200,000 clones, about 76% seen once. The source material was peripheral blood. The source is a woman in her thirties or forties with COVID-19, enrolled during active disease. Each CDR3 is given with its conserved first and last residue. A D gene is named only where the DNA matches it firmly. Size is omitted from some rows. Given values are once, few, many or a class for expanded clones.

d_gene | j_gene | abundance | v_gene | CDR3aa | CDR3nt
NA | TRBJ1-1 | NA | TRBV3-1/TRBV3-2 | CASSHQVMNTEAFF | TGTGCCAGCAGCCATCAGGTTATGAACACTGAAGCTTTCTTT
TRBD1 | TRBJ1-2 | NA | TRBV10-2 | CASNNRGVDYGYTF | TGCGCCAGCAATAACAGGGGGGTGGACTATGGCTACACCTTC
TRBD2 | TRBJ2-3 | NA | TRBV19 | CASKGGRATLGTDTQYF | TGTGCCAGTAAGGGCGGGAGGGCCACCTTGGGCACAGATACGCAGTATTTT
TRBD1 | TRBJ1-2 | NA | TRBV7-3 | CASSPGTGLFYTF | TGTGCCAGCAGCCCCGGGACAGGGTTGTTCTACACCTTC
NA | TRBJ2-2 | NA | TRBV29-1 | CSVESGVGHTGELFF | TGCAGCGTTGAATCGGGTGTCGGTCACACCGGGGAGCTGTTTTTT
TRBD2 | TRBJ2-5 | NA | TRBV2 | CASSELAGDLQETQYF | TGTGCCAGCAGTGAACTAGCGGGAGACCTTCAAGAGACCCAGTACTTC
TRBD1 | TRBJ2-7 | NA | TRBV9 | CASSPTGYEQYF | TGTGCCAGCAGCCCGACAGGGTACGAGCAGTACTTC
TRBD1 | TRBJ2-3 | once | TRBV7-8 | CASSLDHRGRTDTQYF | TGTGCCAGCAGCTTAGACCACAGGGGGCGGACAGATACGCAGTATTTT
NA | TRBJ2-5 | NA | TRBV27 | CASSPPSLETQYF | TGTGCCAGCAGTCCGCCTAGCTTAGAGACCCAGTACTTC
TRBD1 | TRBJ2-5 | NA | TRBV6-5 | CATTGGDQETQYF | TGTGCCACTACAGGGGGCGACCAAGAGACCCAGTACTTC
NA | TRBJ1-2 | NA | TRBV29-1 | CSVAQDYGYTF | TGCAGCGTTGCCCAGGACTATGGCTACACCTTC
TRBD2 | TRBJ2-3 | NA | TRBV4-2 | CASSPLFRTSGGGDTQYF | TGTGCCAGCAGCCCTCTTTTCCGGACTAGCGGGGGGGGAGATACGCAGTATTTT
TRBD1 | TRBJ2-7 | NA | TRBV3-1/TRBV3-2 | CASSRTGTGGSEQYF | TGTGCCAGCAGCCGCACCGGGACAGGGGGGAGCGAGCAGTACTTC
NA | TRBJ2-3 | few | TRBV14 | CASRSGVTTDTQYF | TGTGCCAGCAGGTCCGGGGTGACCACAGATACGCAGTATTTT
NA | TRBJ2-5 | few | TRBV19 | CASKVRGDETQYF | TGTGCCAGTAAAGTCAGGGGAGATGAGACCCAGTACTTC
NA | TRBJ1-6 | few | TRBV2 | CASSAGRNSPLHF | TGTGCCAGCAGTGCAGGGAGGAATTCACCCCTCCACTTT
NA | TRBJ1-6 | NA | TRBV2 | CASSEQPQRGNSPLHF | TGTGCCAGCAGTGAACAGCCCCAAAGGGGAAATTCACCCCTCCACTTT
NA | TRBJ1-5 | NA | TRBV30 | CAWSGGLEGNQPQHF | TGTGCCTGGAGTGGAGGGTTAGAGGGAAATCAGCCCCAGCATTTT
NA | TRBJ1-3 | NA | TRBV3-1/TRBV3-2 | CASSRPGTGNTIYF | TGTGCCAGCAGCCGTCCAGGGACTGGAAACACCATATATTTT
NA | TRBJ2-7 | NA | TRBV5-4 | CASSLGTGDHYEQYF | TGTGCCAGCAGCTTGGGTACGGGAGACCACTACGAGCAGTACTTC
NA | TRBJ1-6 | NA | TRBV10-3 | CAIRGGLNNSPLHF | TGTGCCATCAGGGGTGGGCTAAATAATTCACCCCTCCACTTT
TRBD2 | TRBJ2-5 | NA | TRBV7-6 | CASSLDWGLAGERTQYF | TGTGCCAGCAGCTTAGATTGGGGACTAGCGGGAGAACGGACCCAGTACTTC
NA | TRBJ2-2 | NA | TRBV5-1 | CASSLRTTNTGELFF | TGCGCCAGCAGCTTGAGGACAACGAACACCGGGGAGCTGTTTTTT
NA | TRBJ2-7 | NA | TRBV6-6 | CASSPQAGEQYF | TGTGCCAGCAGTCCCCAGGCTGGCGAGCAGTACTTC
NA | TRBJ1-2 | NA | TRBV19 | CASRSAGTNYGYTF | TGTGCCAGTAGATCGGCAGGGACTAACTATGGCTACACCTTC
TRBD2 | TRBJ2-5 | NA | TRBV6-5 | CASRRTSRIETQYF | TGTGCCAGCCGACGGACTAGTCGTATTGAGACCCAGTACTTC
NA | TRBJ1-2 | NA | TRBV6-6 | CASRDDSNYGYTF | TGTGCCAGCAGAGACGACAGTAACTATGGCTACACCTTC
TRBD2 | TRBJ2-1 | NA | TRBV6-1 | CASSDPGAGGGNEQFF | TGTGCCAGCAGTGACCCTGGAGCGGGGGGCGGGAATGAGCAGTTCTTC
NA | TRBJ1-3 | NA | TRBV2 | CASSESRVSGNTIYF | TGTGCCAGCAGTGAATCGAGGGTCTCGGGAAACACCATATATTTT
TRBD1 | TRBJ1-4 | once | TRBV14 | CASSQDTGGGEKLFF | TGTGCCAGCAGCCAAGATACAGGGGGTGGTGAAAAACTGTTTTTT
TRBD2 | TRBJ2-5 | NA | TRBV9 | CASSVARGGRLAGAQETQYF | TGTGCCAGCAGCGTAGCCAGAGGGGGGCGACTAGCGGGCGCACAAGAGACCCAGTACTTC
TRBD2 | TRBJ2-1 | NA | TRBV19 | CASRPGGTTYNEQFF | TGTGCCAGTAGGCCTGGGGGGACTACCTACAATGAGCAGTTCTTC
TRBD2 | TRBJ2-1 | NA | TRBV13 | CASSLKLAGGKNEQFF | TGTGCCAGCAGCTTAAAACTAGCGGGAGGTAAGAATGAGCAGTTCTTC
TRBD2 | TRBJ2-5 | NA | TRBV5-1 | CASSLLASGRAGETQYF | TGCGCCAGCAGCTTGTTGGCTAGCGGGAGGGCCGGAGAGACCCAGTACTTC
TRBD1 | TRBJ1-4 | few | TRBV28 | CASSETGELEKLFF | TGTGCCAGCAGTGAGACAGGGGAACTTGAAAAACTGTTTTTT
NA | TRBJ2-7 | NA | TRBV6-5 | CASSYRGFNEQYF | TGTGCCAGCAGTTACCGAGGGTTCAACGAGCAGTACTTC
TRBD1 | TRBJ1-1 | few | TRBV7-9 | CASSLAGTANTEAFF | TGTGCCAGCAGCTTAGCTGGGACAGCTAACACTGAAGCTTTCTTT
NA | TRBJ2-1 | NA | TRBV18 | CASSQTLLDTGLNEQFF | TGTGCCAGCTCACAGACTCTTCTAGATACAGGGTTGAATGAGCAGTTCTTC
TRBD1 | TRBJ1-3 | NA | TRBV5-4 | CASSLAGGLNTIYF | TGTGCCAGCAGCTTGGCAGGGGGCCTGAACACCATATATTTT
TRBD1 | TRBJ1-1 | NA | TRBV10-3 | CAISGTGITEAFF | TGTGCCATCAGTGGGACAGGGATCACTGAAGCTTTCTTT
TRBD2 | TRBJ2-1 | NA | TRBV5-1 | CASSTTSGGGDEQFF | TGCGCCAGCAGCACAACTAGCGGGGGAGGGGATGAGCAGTTCTTC
TRBD1 | TRBJ2-1 | NA | TRBV5-6 | CASSPDRVANEQFF | TGTGCCAGCAGCCCGGACAGGGTCGCCAATGAGCAGTTCTTC
NA | TRBJ2-7 | NA | TRBV5-1 | CASSLGGGYSYEQYF | TGCGCCAGCAGCTTGGGTGGAGGGTACTCCTACGAGCAGTACTTC
NA | TRBJ1-5 | NA | TRBV5-6 | CASSQHRVQPQHF | TGTGCCAGCAGCCAGCACAGGGTTCAGCCCCAGCATTTT
NA | TRBJ1-1 | NA | TRBV11-3 | CASSLSGMNTEAFF | TGTGCCAGCAGCTTGTCAGGGATGAACACTGAAGCTTTCTTT
NA | TRBJ1-3 | NA | TRBV7-2 | CASSHGSGASGNTIYF | TGTGCCAGCAGCCACGGATCAGGGGCTTCTGGAAACACCATATATTTT
TRBD1 | TRBJ2-5 | NA | TRBV9 | CASSASGGLETQYF | TGTGCCAGCAGCGCCTCAGGGGGCCTAGAGACCCAGTACTTC
TRBD2 | TRBJ2-2 | NA | TRBV18 | CASSPPGLAGGNGELFF | TGTGCCAGCTCACCGCCGGGACTAGCGGGAGGAAACGGGGAGCTGTTTTTT
TRBD1 | TRBJ1-1 | NA | TRBV6-4 | CASSPTGTTEAFF | TGTGCCAGCAGCCCGACAGGGACCACTGAAGCTTTCTTT
TRBD1 | TRBJ2-1 | NA | TRBV13 | CASSIGQGGLYNEQFF | TGTGCCAGCAGCATCGGACAGGGAGGCCTCTACAATGAGCAGTTCTTC
NA | TRBJ1-4 | NA | TRBV5-4 | CASSLGGHGEKLFF | TGTGCCAGCAGCTTGGGGGGGCACGGCGAAAAACTGTTTTTT
NA | TRBJ1-5 | NA | TRBV3-1/TRBV3-2 | CASSFGAYSNQPQHF | TGTGCCAGCAGCTTCGGTGCTTATAGCAATCAGCCCCAGCATTTT
TRBD2 | TRBJ2-2 | NA | TRBV5-1 | CASSYNPGLAGFNTGELFF | TGCGCCAGCAGTTATAATCCGGGACTAGCGGGATTTAACACCGGGGAGCTGTTTTTT